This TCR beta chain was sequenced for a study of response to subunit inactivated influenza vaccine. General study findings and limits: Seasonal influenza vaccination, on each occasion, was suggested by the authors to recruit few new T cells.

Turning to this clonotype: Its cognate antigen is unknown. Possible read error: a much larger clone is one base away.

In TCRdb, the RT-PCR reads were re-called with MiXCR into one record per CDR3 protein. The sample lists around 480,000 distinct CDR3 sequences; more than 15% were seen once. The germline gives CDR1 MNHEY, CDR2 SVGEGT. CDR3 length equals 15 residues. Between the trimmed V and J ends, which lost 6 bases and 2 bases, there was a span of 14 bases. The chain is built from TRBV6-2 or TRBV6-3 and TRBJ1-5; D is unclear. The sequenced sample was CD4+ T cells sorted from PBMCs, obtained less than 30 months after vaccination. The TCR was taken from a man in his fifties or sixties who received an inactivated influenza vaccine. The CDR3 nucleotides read TGTGCCAGCAGCTACGAGGTGGCCGGCAATCAGCCCCAGCATTTT. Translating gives CASSYEVAGNQPQHF.